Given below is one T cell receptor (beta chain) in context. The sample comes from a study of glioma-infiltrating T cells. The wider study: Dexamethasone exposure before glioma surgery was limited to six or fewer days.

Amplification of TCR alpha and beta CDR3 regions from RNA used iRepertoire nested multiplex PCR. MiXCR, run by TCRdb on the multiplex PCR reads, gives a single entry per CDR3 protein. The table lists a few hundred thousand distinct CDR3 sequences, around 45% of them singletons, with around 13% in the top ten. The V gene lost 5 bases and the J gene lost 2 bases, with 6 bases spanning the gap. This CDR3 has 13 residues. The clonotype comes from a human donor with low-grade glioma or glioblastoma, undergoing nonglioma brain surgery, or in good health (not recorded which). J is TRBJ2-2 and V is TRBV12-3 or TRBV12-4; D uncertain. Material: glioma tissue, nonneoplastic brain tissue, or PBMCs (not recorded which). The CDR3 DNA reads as TGTGCCAGCAGTCCGATTAACACCGGGGAGCTGTTTTTT. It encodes CASSPINTGELFF.